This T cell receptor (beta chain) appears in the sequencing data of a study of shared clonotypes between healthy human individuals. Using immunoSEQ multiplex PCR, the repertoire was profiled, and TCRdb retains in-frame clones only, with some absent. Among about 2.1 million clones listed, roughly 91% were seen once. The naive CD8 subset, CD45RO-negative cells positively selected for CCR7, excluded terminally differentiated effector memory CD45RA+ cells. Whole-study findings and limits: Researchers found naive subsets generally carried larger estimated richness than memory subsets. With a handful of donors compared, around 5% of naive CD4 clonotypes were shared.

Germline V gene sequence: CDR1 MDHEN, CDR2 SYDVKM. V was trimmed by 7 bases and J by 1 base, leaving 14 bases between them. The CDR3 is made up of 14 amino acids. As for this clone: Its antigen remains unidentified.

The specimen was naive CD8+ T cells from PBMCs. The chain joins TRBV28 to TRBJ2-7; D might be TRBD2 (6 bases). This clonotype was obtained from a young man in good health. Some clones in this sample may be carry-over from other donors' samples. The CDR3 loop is CASTDPGTSYEQYF. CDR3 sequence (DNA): TGTGCCAGCACTGACCCCGGGACTTCCTACGAGCAGTACTTC.